Following are 27 T cell receptor beta chains from one sample sequenced in a study of shared clonotypes between healthy human individuals. Assay: immunoSEQ multiplex PCR; the TCRdb copy retains only in-frame clones and omits some. The sample lists around 1.4 million clones; 97% to 99% were seen once. The sequenced material came from naive CD4+ T cells sorted from blood. Subset described: CD45RA+ positively selected. The origin of the receptors is a man under 40 in good health.

This clone was detected only once. The rearrangement uses TRBV6-5 and TRBJ1-1; the match to TRBD1 covers 8 bases. The germline gives CDR1 MNHEY, CDR2 SVGAGI. V was pared by 6 bases and J by 12 bases, with 6 bases of the junction left unmatched. This CDR3 contains 11 residues. The CDR3 region has the DNA TGTGCCAGCAGCTCGGACAGGGAAACTTTCTTT. This gives the protein CASSSDRETFF.

This clone was recorded once. The J gene is TRBJ2-7, the V gene TRBV29-1; no clear D gene. Between the trimmed V and J ends, which lost 8 bases and 0 bases, there was a span of 11 bases. Germline V gene lookup returns CDR1 SQVTM and CDR2 ANQGSEA. This CDR3 comprises 12 residues. The CDR3 nucleotides are TGCAGCATAACAGCCAACTCCTACGAGCAGTACTTC. Residues: CSITANSYEQYF.

This clone has just one count. This chain uses TRBV10-3 with TRBJ2-1; D gene uncertain. The germline gives CDR1 ENHRY, CDR2 SYGVKD. This CDR3 has 13 residues. V lost 2 bases to trimming and J lost 4 bases, with 6 bases between them. The CDR3 DNA sequence: TGTGCCATCAGTGAGCAGCTATACAATGAGCAGTTCTTC. It yields the protein CAISEQLYNEQFF.

The chain uses TRBV5-1 and TRBJ2-5; maybe TRBD1 (6 bases). Germline CDR1 reads SGHRS; CDR2 reads YFSETQ. This CDR3 is 15 amino acids long. Deletions cut 4 bases from V and 8 bases from J, with 21 bases between. CDR3 residues: CASSPESGTRGTQYF. For the CDR3, the DNA is TGCGCCAGCAGCCCCGAGAGCGGTACCAGGGGTACCCAGTACTTC. Based on the CDR3 plus reference TRBV5-1 and TRBJ2-5, the full variable domain is KAGVTQTPRYLIKTRGQQVTLSCSPISGHRSVSWYQQTPGQGLQFLFEYFSETQRNKGNFPGRFSGRQFSNSRSEMNVSTLELGDSALYLCASSPESGTRGTQYFGPGTRLLVL.

The chain joins TRBV18 to TRBJ1-1; 7 bases are shared with TRBD1. There are 16 residues in the CDR3. The V and J ends lost 0 bases and 4 bases, in that order; junction bases with no gene match: 8. Germline V lookup: CDR1 KGHSH, CDR2 LQKENI. The CDR3 bases are TGTGCCAGCTCACCACCGGGGGACAGAAATCCCACTGAAGCTTTCTTT. Its protein product is CASSPPGDRNPTEAFF.

The V call is TRBV4-1, the J call TRBJ2-2, with a tentative D call TRBD2 (5 bases). Deletions cut 4 bases from V and 4 bases from J, with 13 bases between. The V gene's germline CDR1 is MGHRA and CDR2 YSYEKL. This CDR3 is 15 amino acids long. The CDR3 spells CASSLSDSRTGELFF. CDR3 nucleotides: TGCGCCAGCAGCCTTTCGGACTCCCGCACCGGGGAGCTGTTTTTT.

The V call is TRBV7-2, the J call TRBJ2-3; no firm D call. The CDR3 has 15 residues. Germline CDR1 and CDR2: SGHTA and FQGNSA. Trimming took 0 bases from V and 0 from J, leaving 7 bases between them. In DNA, the CDR3 is TGTGCCAGCAGCTTAGCAGGCGGTAGCACAGATACGCAGTATTTT. The encoded protein is CASSLAGGSTDTQYF.

This clone appeared a single time. Other DNA sequences within the sample encode an identical CDR3. This chain connects TRBV5-1 to TRBJ2-7, with a possible D match to TRBD2 (5 bases). V lost 4 bases, J lost 1 base, and 12 bases lay in between. CDR3 length equals 14 residues. Germline CDR1 and CDR2: SGHRS and YFSETQ. DNA of the CDR3: TGCGCCAGCAGCCCCGAGGGCTCATCCTACGAGCAGTACTTC. The encoded protein is CASSPEGSSYEQYF.

The DNA for the CDR3 is TGTGCCAGCAGTTACTCCCTTGCAGCGGGAAACAATGAGCAGTTCTTC. Translated: CASSYSLAAGNNEQFF. The rearrangement links TRBV6-6 to TRBJ2-1; 7 nucleotides match TRBD2. The germline CDR1 and CDR2 sequences are MNHNY and SVGAGI (reference sequence). The CDR3 extends over 16 amino acids. After removal of 0 bases from V and 5 bases from J, the junction contained 7 bases not matched to a gene.

The rearrangement uses TRBV18 and TRBJ1-5; weak D call: TRBD1 (5 bases). V lost 4 bases and J 7 bases, leaving 11 bases between the germline ends. The CDR3 length is 13 residues. Germline CDR1 and CDR2: KGHSH and LQKENI. CDR3 bases: TGTGCCAGCTCACGTGGCAGGGACCAGCCCCAGCATTTT. It is translated as CASSRGRDQPQHF.

J is TRBJ2-5 and V is TRBV5-5, with 10 bases matching TRBD2. The CDR3 is 12 residues long. In germline, CDR1 is SGHKS, CDR2 YYEKEE (reference sequence). J was trimmed by 14 bases and V by 4 bases; bases with no gene match: 8. CDR3 residues: CASSSLAGEPYF. The CDR3 region has the DNA TGTGCCAGCAGCAGCCTAGCGGGAGAACCCTACTTC. Variable domain in full (rest from reference TRBV5-5 and TRBJ2-5): DAGVTQSPTHLIKTRGQQVTLRCSPISGHKSVSWYQQVLGQGPQFIFQYYEKEERGRGNFPDRFSARQFPNYSSELNVNALLLGDSALYLCASSSLAGEPYFGPGTRLLVL.

The chain has TRBV5-1 and TRBJ2-5; D is unclear. The V end was cut by 0 bases, the J end by 3 bases, with 9 bases between. This CDR3 is built from 14 residues. From germline, CDR1 is SGHRS and CDR2 YFSETQ. Here the CDR3 reads CASSLALGKETQYF. The CDR3 DNA follows: TGCGCCAGCAGCTTGGCCCTGGGGAAAGAGACCCAGTACTTC.

J is TRBJ2-1 and V is TRBV25-1; 9 bases agree with TRBD1. This CDR3 contains 15 residues. Germline V CDR1 and CDR2: MGHDK, SYGVNS. Trimming cost V 6 bases and J 2 bases; bases outside gene matches: 5. Written as DNA, the CDR3 is TGTGCCAGCAGAGTAACAGGGGGCACCTACAATGAGCAGTTCTTC. Encoded protein: CASRVTGGTYNEQFF.

V usage is TRBV5-5 and J usage is TRBJ2-4; possible D gene TRBD1, 6 bases. V gave up 3 bases and J gave up 8 bases, with 18 bases separating them. The CDR3 is 15 residues long. CDR1 and CDR2 from the germline V gene are SGHKS and YYEKEE (reference sequence). The CDR3 DNA reads TGTGCCAGCAGCTCCCCTGGGGGCAGGATAGACATTCAGTACTTC. Translated: CASSSPGGRIDIQYF. The full variable domain, completed using reference TRBV5-5 and TRBJ2-4, is DAGVTQSPTHLIKTRGQQVTLRCSPISGHKSVSWYQQVLGQGPQFIFQYYEKEERGRGNFPDRFSARQFPNYSSELNVNALLLGDSALYLCASSSPGGRIDIQYFGAGTRLSVL.

This chain connects TRBV10-3 to TRBJ2-3; D may be TRBD2 (5 bases). This CDR3 comprises 16 residues. Germline loops: CDR1 ENHRY, CDR2 SYGVKD. V was cut by 3 bases and J by 0 bases, with 13 bases left in between. CDR3 nucleotide sequence: TGTGCCATCAGTGATGCTAGCAGAGCTAGCACAGATACGCAGTATTTT. The encoded protein is CAISDASRASTDTQYF.

V is TRBV15 and J is TRBJ2-2; D call uncertain. Trimming removed 5 bases at V and 6 bases at J, with 10 bases between. Germline CDR1 LNHNV, CDR2 YYDKDF (reference sequence). The CDR3 length is 13 residues. CDR3 loop: CATSPIGAGELFF. The CDR3, as DNA: TGTGCCACCAGCCCCATCGGCGCCGGGGAGCTGTTTTTT.

V and J are TRBV19 and TRBJ2-7; D perhaps matches TRBD1 (6 bases). The germline CDR1 and CDR2 sequences are LNHDA and SQIVND (reference sequence). V lost 3 bases and J 6 bases, leaving 21 bases between the germline ends. This CDR3 region has 16 residues. The CDR3 protein is CASSIKLFSKTGEQYF. The CDR3 DNA is TGTGCCAGTAGTATTAAGTTGTTCTCTAAGACAGGCGAGCAGTACTTC.

This clone was observed once. This chain connects TRBV15 to TRBJ1-5; tentative D call: TRBD1 (6 bases). This CDR3 has 14 residues. Germline V gene data show CDR1 as LNHNV and CDR2 as YYDKDF (reference sequence). Between the trimmed V and J ends, which lost 8 bases and 5 bases, there was a span of 16 bases. CDR3 amino acids: CATGARDTYQPQHF. Written as DNA, the CDR3 is TGTGCCACCGGAGCTCGGGACACCTATCAGCCCCAGCATTTT.

The rearrangement links TRBV7-9 to TRBJ1-4; maybe TRBD1 (6 bases). Germline V gene sequence: CDR1 SEHNR, CDR2 FQNEAQ (reference sequence). V was shortened by 6 bases and J by 3 bases, with 11 bases between the two germline ends. CDR3 length: 14 residues. Written as DNA, the CDR3 is TGTGCCAGCAGTTTGAAGGGGGCTAATGAAAAACTGTTTTTT. It yields the protein CASSLKGANEKLFF.

The chain uses TRBV28 and TRBJ2-7, with D perhaps TRBD2 (5 bases). CDR3 length: 17 amino acids. Germline V gene sequence: CDR1 MDHEN, CDR2 SYDVKM. Trimming removed 5 bases from V and 5 bases from J, with 25 bases in between. The DNA of the CDR3 is TGTGCCAGCAGTAGGGAGAAATTACGGGATTTTGTCGACGAGCAGTACTTC. Protein sequence: CASSREKLRDFVDEQYF. Full variable domain (remainder filled in from reference TRBV28 and TRBJ2-7): DVKVTQSSRYLVKRTGEKVFLECVQDMDHENMFWYRQDPGLGLRLIYFSYDVKMKEKGDIPEGYSVSREKKERFSLILESASTNQTSMYLCASSREKLRDFVDEQYFGPGTRLTVT.

Only one count was recorded for this clone. The chain recombines TRBV18 with TRBJ1-2; 7 positions match TRBD1. Germline CDR1 KGHSH, CDR2 LQKENI. J was trimmed by 4 bases and V by 4 bases; bases with no gene match: 3. The CDR3 consists of 13 residues. CDR3 coding DNA: TGTGCCAGCTCACTGGACAGGAGCTATGGCTACACCTTC. Translating gives CASSLDRSYGYTF.

This chain uses TRBV30 with TRBJ2-5; D gene unclear. V lost 3 bases and J 5 bases, leaving 16 bases between the germline ends. Germline V gene data show CDR1 as GTSNPN and CDR2 as SVGIG (reference sequence). CDR3 length: 14 residues. The CDR3 nucleotides are TGTGCCTGGAGCCAATATGGGGTAGGGGAGACCCAGTACTTC. Translation: CAWSQYGVGETQYF.

The V and J genes are TRBV29-1 and TRBJ2-7, with a tentative D call TRBD1 (5 bases). The CDR3 spans 13 residues. The V end lost 4 bases, the J end lost 6 bases, and 16 bases lay between the germline ends. CDR1 is SQVTM, CDR2 ANQGSEA, per germline. The CDR3 region has the DNA TGCAGCGTTGTAGGGGTACCCGAAGGCGAGCAGTACTTC. Translating it yields CSVVGVPEGEQYF.

V is TRBV7-9 and J is TRBJ1-2; D ambiguous. Germline V gene data show CDR1 as SEHNR and CDR2 as FQNEAQ (reference sequence). CDR3 length: 14 residues. Trimming cost V 3 bases and J 5 bases, with 13 bases left between them. The DNA for the CDR3 is TGTGCCAGCAGCTTCCCCCTACTAAGTTATGGCTACACCTTC. Translating gives CASSFPLLSYGYTF.

The V call is TRBV19, the J call TRBJ2-4, with D possibly being TRBD2 (6 bases). Germline CDR1 LNHDA, CDR2 SQIVND (reference sequence). The CDR3 sequence is 16 residues long. Trimming took off 2 bases at V and 0 bases at J, with 11 bases between the two ends. The CDR3: CASSIRERIAKNIQYF. CDR3 in DNA: TGTGCCAGTAGTATACGGGAGCGGATAGCCAAAAACATTCAGTACTTC.

This chain uses TRBV10-1 with TRBJ2-3, with 8 bases identical to TRBD2. CDR1 and CDR2 from the germline V gene are WNHNN and SYGVQD (reference sequence). Unmatched junction bases numbered 13, after V lost 2 bases and J lost 15 bases. The CDR3 totals 14 residues. CDR3 protein: CASSERPLTGGAYF. For the CDR3, the DNA is TGCGCCAGCAGTGAGCGTCCCCTAACGGGAGGGGCCTATTTT.

Concerning this clone itself: Distinct nucleotide sequences in the sample also encode this CDR3. CDR3 in DNA: TGTGCCAGCAGTTGGACAGGCTACGAGCAGTACTTC. Translating it yields CASSWTGYEQYF. The rearrangement uses TRBV6-5 and TRBJ2-7, with 7 bases fitting TRBD1. The V segment lost 4 bases and the J segment 3 bases; nucleotides outside the gene matches: 0. CDR1 and CDR2 (germline): MNHEY, SVGAGI. This CDR3 is 12 amino acids long.